The 10 T cell receptor beta chains in this list originate from one sample, sequenced in a study of shared clonotypes between healthy human individuals. The assay was immunoSEQ multiplex PCR, and TCRdb's table has in-frame clones only and misses some. The profile shows millions of clones, over 90% of them singletons. The sample taken for sequencing was naive CD4+ T cells from PBMCs. Subset noted: CD45RA+ positively selected. These receptors were taken from a man younger than 30 in good health. Some clones in this sample may be carry-over from other donors' samples.

This chain links TRBV5-5 with TRBJ2-1; D is ambiguous. The germline gives CDR1 SGHKS, CDR2 YYEKEE (reference sequence). V lost 6 bases and J lost 7, with 17 bases in between. This CDR3 is 14 amino acids long. CDR3 in DNA: TGTGCCAGCACCTCGATGGGCGGTCAGAATGAGCAGTTCTTC. It codes for CASTSMGGQNEQFF.

The rearrangement uses TRBV18 and TRBJ2-3; tentative D call: TRBD2 (6 bases). The germline CDR1 and CDR2 sequences are KGHSH and LQKENI. CDR3 length: 14 residues. Trimming shortened V by 6 bases and J by 4 bases, and 14 bases separated the two germline ends. CDR3 in DNA: TGTGCCAGCTCCCAGCCAGGGAGGCCAGATACGCAGTATTTT. Its translation: CASSQPGRPDTQYF.

In regard to this clone: Other DNA sequences within the sample encode an identical CDR3. This rearrangement joins TRBV28 to TRBJ2-7, with 12 bases that match TRBD2. The germline V gene has CDR1 MDHEN and CDR2 SYDVKM. V shed 6 bases, J shed 0 bases, and the junction held 3 bases outside the gene matches. The CDR3 totals 15 residues. The CDR3 DNA follows: TGTGCCAGCAGCACTAGCGGGAGGAGCTCCTACGAGCAGTACTTC. It specifies CASSTSGRSSYEQYF.

This sequence joins TRBV5-1 and TRBJ2-7; D gene unclear. The length of the CDR3 is 12 residues. The ends were cut back, 0 bases at V and 6 bases at J, with 7 bases in the middle. Germline CDR1 is SGHRS and CDR2 is YFSETQ. This CDR3 reads CASSLVVGEQYF. As DNA, the CDR3 is TGCGCCAGCAGCTTGGTGGTGGGCGAGCAGTACTTC. Drawing the rest from reference TRBV5-1 and TRBJ2-7, the complete variable domain is KAGVTQTPRYLIKTRGQQVTLSCSPISGHRSVSWYQQTPGQGLQFLFEYFSETQRNKGNFPGRFSGRQFSNSRSEMNVSTLELGDSALYLCASSLVVGEQYFGPGTRLTVT.

The rearrangement links TRBV5-4 to TRBJ2-3; 8 bases are a match to TRBD2. CDR3 length: 13 amino acids. J lost 5 bases, V lost 2 bases, and 1 base had no gene match. The germline V gene has CDR1 SGHNT and CDR2 YYREEE (reference sequence). The CDR3 region is CASSLSGRDTQYF. CDR3 sequence (DNA): TGTGCCAGCAGCTTAAGCGGGAGAGATACGCAGTATTTT. The entire variable domain, with the rest obtained from reference TRBV5-4 and TRBJ2-3, is as follows: ETGVTQSPTHLIKTRGQQVTLRCSSQSGHNTVSWYQQALGQGPQFIFQYYREEENGRGNFPPRFSGLQFPNYSSELNVNALELDDSALYLCASSLSGRDTQYFGPGTRLTVL.

The chain combines TRBV5-1 with TRBJ2-5; no definite D call. The CDR3 contains 15 residues. V lost 0 bases to trimming and J lost 2 bases, with 11 bases between them. Germline V gene lookup returns CDR1 SGHRS and CDR2 YFSETQ. CDR3 nucleotide sequence: TGCGCCAGCAGCTTGGCCGTGTCTCCTCAAGAGACCCAGTACTTC. Translating it yields CASSLAVSPQETQYF.

The chain joins TRBV9 to TRBJ2-1; D remains ambiguous. V gave up 0 bases and J gave up 7 bases, with 11 bases separating them. This CDR3 comprises 14 residues. Germline V CDR1 and CDR2: SGDLS, YYNGEE. CDR3 protein: CASSVVTASNEQFF. As DNA, the CDR3 is TGTGCCAGCAGCGTAGTGACTGCGTCGAATGAGCAGTTCTTC.

About this clone: Additional DNA sequences in this sample encode the identical CDR3. The V and J genes are TRBV9 and TRBJ2-6; D unclear. This CDR3 has 14 amino acids. From germline, CDR1 is SGDLS and CDR2 YYNGEE. Trimming removed 2 bases from V and 0 bases from J, with 3 bases in between. The CDR3 is CASSVSSGANVLTF. DNA for the CDR3: TGTGCCAGCAGCGTTAGCTCTGGGGCCAACGTCCTGACTTTC.

V and J are TRBV27 and TRBJ1-4, with a weak D call TRBD1 (6 bases). Germline CDR1 reads MNHEY; CDR2 reads SMNVEV (reference sequence). The V gene lost 3 bases and the J gene lost 5 bases, with 10 bases spanning the gap. The CDR3 contains 14 residues. The CDR3 DNA reads TGTGCCAGCAGTTTGGGCAGGGGAAATGAAAAACTGTTTTTT. Translated, it gives CASSLGRGNEKLFF. Full variable domain (missing parts from reference TRBV27 and TRBJ1-4): EAQVTQNPRYLITVTGKKLTVTCSQNMNHEYMSWYRQDPGLGLRQIYYSMNVEVTDKGDVPEGYKVSRKEKRNFPLILESPSPNQTSLYFCASSLGRGNEKLFFGSGTQLSVL.

The genes are TRBV5-1 and TRBJ1-1; no clear D gene. Germline V gene sequence: CDR1 SGHRS, CDR2 YFSETQ. V lost 6 bases and J 0 bases, leaving 12 bases between the germline ends. The CDR3 is made up of 14 amino acids. CDR3 in amino acids: CASTLEGLNTEAFF. The CDR3 DNA is TGCGCCAGCACCCTGGAAGGGCTGAACACTGAAGCTTTCTTT.